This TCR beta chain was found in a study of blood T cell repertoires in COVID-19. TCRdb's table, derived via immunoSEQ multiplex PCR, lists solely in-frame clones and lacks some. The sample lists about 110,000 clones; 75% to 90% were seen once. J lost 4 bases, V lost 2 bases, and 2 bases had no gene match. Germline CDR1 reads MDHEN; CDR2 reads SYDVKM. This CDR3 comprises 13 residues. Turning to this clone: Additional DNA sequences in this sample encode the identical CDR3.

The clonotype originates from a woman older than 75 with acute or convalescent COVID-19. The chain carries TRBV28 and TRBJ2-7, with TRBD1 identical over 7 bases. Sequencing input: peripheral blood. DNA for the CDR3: TGTGCCAGCAGTTTAACAGGGGCATACGAGCAGTACTTC. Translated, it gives CASSLTGAYEQYF.